These 23 T cell receptor beta chains were all obtained from the same sample, sequenced in a study of technical replicates of blood from several donors. The data were produced by immunoSEQ multiplex PCR, yet TCRdb's version contains in-frame clones alone and is incomplete. This table has 70,000 to 85,000 clones, roughly 92% appearing once. The source material was T cells isolated from PBMCs. These receptors all come from a human donor in good health.

The V and J genes are TRBV19 and TRBJ1-4; perhaps TRBD1 as D (6 bases). Trimming cost V 10 bases and J 2 bases, with 17 bases left between them. Looked up from germline, CDR1 is LNHDA and CDR2 is SQIVND (reference sequence). The CDR3 length is 15 residues. The CDR3 reads CATKYEGGTNEKLFF. The CDR3 nucleotides are TGTGCCACTAAATACGAGGGGGGGACTAATGAAAAACTGTTTTTT.

CDR3 sequence reads: CAIPGQGLYDGELFF. CDR3 nucleotides: TGTGCCATCCCGGGACAGGGGTTATACGACGGGGAGCTGTTTTTT. The chain has TRBV5-7 and TRBJ2-2; TRBD1 agrees at 10 bases. TRBV5-7 is treated as an ORF (open reading frame) with a function not yet certain. J gave up 7 bases and V 9 bases, and 12 bases lay outside the gene matches. CDR3 length: 15 amino acids.

This chain joins TRBV21-1 and TRBJ2-7; the table's D call TRBD1 went unverified against the DNA. TRBV21-1 is deemed a pseudogene. The CDR3 consists of 12 residues. CDR3 amino acids: CATLDRAYEQYF. The CDR3 DNA reads TGTGCCACTCTAGACAGGGCCTACGAGCAGTACTTC.

This clone was detected only once. CDR3 sequence: CASSIGRRDYGYTF. DNA for the CDR3: TGTGCCAGTAGTATAGGCAGGAGGGACTATGGCTACACCTTC. The chain uses TRBV19 and TRBJ1-2; D gene uncertain. From germline, CDR1 is LNHDA and CDR2 SQIVND (reference sequence). This CDR3 is built from 14 residues. The ends were cut back, 1 base at V and 3 bases at J, with 9 bases in the middle.

The chain links TRBV11-3 to TRBJ2-3; TRBD2 matches 7 bases. This CDR3 has 16 residues. With 3 bases clipped from V and 0 bases from J, the junction kept 6 bases outside the gene matches. CDR1 SGHNT and CDR2 YENEEA come from the germline V gene. The chain's CDR3 is CASSLGLADSTDTQYF. The CDR3 DNA reads as TGTGCCAGCAGCTTGGGTCTAGCGGATAGCACAGATACGCAGTATTTT.

The chain joins TRBV18 to TRBJ2-7; possibly TRBD1 for D (6 bases). Germline CDR1 reads KGHSH; CDR2 reads LQKENI. The CDR3 length is 16 residues. V dropped 4 bases and J dropped 7 bases, with 23 bases sitting between them. This chain's CDR3 is CASSLVLVSGAEEQYF. CDR3 DNA: TGTGCCAGCTCACTGGTTCTGGTATCAGGGGCGGAGGAGCAGTACTTC.

This clone was recorded only once. This sequence joins TRBV6-1 and TRBJ1-1; 8 bases map to TRBD1. Germline V lookup: CDR1 MNHNS, CDR2 SASEGT. J gave up 5 bases and V 2 bases, and 10 bases lay outside the gene matches. This CDR3 is built from 16 residues. CDR3 nucleotides: TGTGCCAGCAGTGAAACGTTGCAGGGGGCATGGACTGAAGCTTTCTTT. Translated: CASSETLQGAWTEAFF.

This rearrangement joins TRBV2 to TRBJ1-4; 8 bases map to TRBD1. Trimming cost V 4 bases and J 7 bases; bases outside gene matches: 8. This CDR3 spans 15 amino acids. Per the germline V gene, CDR1 is SNHLY and CDR2 is FYNNEI. CDR3 residues: CASSAQGGIFEKLFF. CDR3 coding DNA: TGTGCCAGCAGTGCACAGGGGGGAATATTTGAAAAACTGTTTTTT.

The V gene is TRBV10-3, the J gene TRBJ1-3; D remains unclear. This CDR3 region has 16 residues. Deletions cut 0 bases from V and 2 bases from J, with 11 bases between. CDR1 and CDR2 from the germline V gene are ENHRY and SYGVKD. The CDR3 DNA reads TGTGCCATCAGTGAGTCGACGACGGGTGCTGGAAACACCATATATTTT. Protein sequence: CAISESTTGAGNTIYF.

This clone was detected once. CDR3 nucleotides: TGTGCCAGCAGCTTAGAGACTAGCGGGAGTGAGACCCAGTACTTC. Protein sequence: CASSLETSGSETQYF. The chain recombines TRBV11-3 with TRBJ2-5; 12 bases are shared with TRBD2. After removal of 0 bases from V and 5 bases from J, the junction contained 1 base not matched to a gene. CDR3 size: 15 residues. Germline CDR1 and CDR2: SGHNT and YENEEA. The complete variable domain, with remaining parts taken from reference TRBV11-3 and TRBJ2-5, reads EAGVVQSPRYKIIEKKQPVAFWCNPISGHNTLYWYLQNLGQGPELLIRYENEEAVDDSQLPKDRFSAERLKGVDSTLKIQPAELGDSAVYLCASSLETSGSETQYFGPGTRLLVL.

The rearrangement joins TRBV7-2 to TRBJ2-7; D remains unclear. The CDR3 covers 14 residues. Trimming took off 3 bases at V and 3 bases at J, with 12 bases between the two ends. Germline V CDR1 and CDR2: SGHTA, FQGNSA. The CDR3 nucleotides are TGTGCCAGCAGCTTGTCGGTCGCTATCTACGAGCAGTACTTC. Its protein is CASSLSVAIYEQYF. The variable domain in full, completed from reference TRBV7-2 and TRBJ2-7, reads GAGVSQSPSNKVTEKGKDVELRCDPISGHTALYWYRQSLGQGLEFLIYFQGNSAPDKSGLPSDRFSAERTGGSVSTLTIQRTQQEDSAVYLCASSLSVAIYEQYFGPGTRLTVT.

V and J are TRBV28 and TRBJ2-3; D is possibly TRBD1 (5 bases). The CDR3 is 14 residues long. The germline V and J ends were trimmed by 3 bases and 6 bases, with 13 bases remaining between them. Germline CDR1 MDHEN, CDR2 SYDVKM. The CDR3 here is CASSLSRDRDTQYF. The CDR3 nucleotides are TGTGCCAGCAGTTTGAGCAGGGATCGGGATACGCAGTATTTT.

The J gene is TRBJ2-7, the V gene TRBV10-3; 9 nucleotides align to TRBD1. V gave up 4 bases and J gave up 5 bases; unmatched junction bases: 6. The CDR3 is 14 amino acids. Germline CDR1 and CDR2: ENHRY and SYGVKD. In nucleotides, the CDR3 is TGTGCCATCAGTGGCCAACAGGGGGCGAACGAGCAGTACTTC. Residues: CAISGQQGANEQYF.

V is TRBV28 and J is TRBJ1-5; D may be TRBD1 (5 bases). Trimming took off 9 bases at V and 0 bases at J, with 12 bases between the two ends. The CDR3 extends over 14 amino acids. Germline lookup yields CDR1 MDHEN and CDR2 SYDVKM. The CDR3 reads CASTQGDSNQPQHF. For the CDR3, the DNA is TGTGCCAGTACCCAGGGCGATAGCAATCAGCCCCAGCATTTT. The full variable domain, rest sourced from reference TRBV28 and TRBJ1-5, is DVKVTQSSRYLVKRTGEKVFLECVQDMDHENMFWYRQDPGLGLRLIYFSYDVKMKEKGDIPEGYSVSREKKERFSLILESASTNQTSMYLCASTQGDSNQPQHFGDGTRLSIL.

The rearrangement links TRBV27 to TRBJ2-3; D is possibly TRBD2 (5 bases). This CDR3 is built from 14 residues. The V gene lost 3 bases and the J gene lost 5 bases, with 12 bases spanning the gap. The germline V gene has CDR1 MNHEY and CDR2 SMNVEV (reference sequence). CDR3 residues: CASSFFGVGDTQYF. The CDR3 bases are TGTGCCAGCAGTTTTTTCGGGGTGGGAGATACGCAGTATTTT.

The rearrangement joins TRBV7-8 to TRBJ2-7, with 9 bases lining up with TRBD1. The junction had 7 bases not matched to a gene; V was cut back by 5 bases and J by 5 bases. The CDR3 runs to 14 residues. Germline V CDR1 and CDR2: SGHVS, FQNEAQ. In nucleotides, the CDR3 is TGTGCCAGCAGCCAGAGGACAGGGGCTAACGAGCAGTACTTC. It encodes CASSQRTGANEQYF.

The chain carries TRBV11-1 and TRBJ2-7, with TRBD2 matching over 15 bases. Germline CDR1 is SGHAT and CDR2 is FQDESV (reference sequence). V lost 1 base and J lost 5; bases outside the gene matches: 6. The CDR3 has 17 residues. Here the CDR3 DNA reads TGTGCCAGCAGCTTAGGGGGGACTAGCGGGAGGAGCGACGAGCAGTACTTC. Translating it yields CASSLGGTSGRSDEQYF.

V gene TRBV5-6 combines with J gene TRBJ1-1; D not resolved. Trimming cost V 1 base and J 7 bases, with 11 bases left between them. The germline V gene has CDR1 SGHDT and CDR2 YYEEEE. The CDR3 has 13 residues. The CDR3 DNA follows: TGTGCCAGCAGCTTGTGGCGGTCCAGTGAAGCTTTCTTT. This gives the protein CASSLWRSSEAFF.

The V gene is TRBV21-1, the J gene TRBJ2-1; TRBD2, the D gene given by the table, was not confirmed from the DNA. TRBV21-1 is termed a pseudogene. The CDR3 length is 16 residues. The CDR3 DNA reads TGTGCCAGCAGCAACTATCCGGGAGTAGACTACAATGAGCAGTTCTTC. Amino acid sequence: CASSNYPGVDYNEQFF.

This clone was seen just once. The CDR3 bases are TGTGCCTGGCTAGGGACAGGGGGCACTGAAGCTTTCTTT. Translating it yields CAWLGTGGTEAFF. The V and J genes are TRBV30 and TRBJ1-1, with 11 positions matching TRBD1. This CDR3 is 13 amino acids long. The V and J ends lost 5 bases and 4 bases, in that order; junction bases with no gene match: 3. Germline CDR1 and CDR2: GTSNPN and SVGIG (reference sequence).

The chain uses TRBV9 and TRBJ1-2; 7 nucleotides line up with TRBD1. V lost 3 bases to trimming and J lost 7 bases; unmatched junction nucleotides: 9. Germline CDR1 reads SGDLS; CDR2 reads YYNGEE. The CDR3 covers 14 residues. CDR3 sequence (DNA): TGTGCCAGCAGCGAGGGGGCTGCTTTGGCTGGCTACACCTTC. Translating gives CASSEGAALAGYTF. The full variable domain, with the rest looked up from reference TRBV9 and TRBJ1-2, is DSGVTQTPKHLITATGQRVTLRCSPRSGDLSVYWYQQSLDQGLQFLIQYYNGEERAKGNILERFSAQQFPDLHSELNLSSLELGDSALYFCASSEGAALAGYTFGSGTRLTVV.

V usage is TRBV5-6 and J usage is TRBJ1-2; no clear D. Trimming cost V 0 bases and J 8 bases, with 8 bases left between them. The CDR3 is 12 residues long. Germline V CDR1 and CDR2: SGHDT, YYEEEE. The CDR3 reads CASSLDGYGYTF. In nucleotides, the CDR3 is TGTGCCAGCAGCTTGGACGGTTACGGCTACACCTTC.

The V and J genes are TRBV7-2 and TRBJ2-5, with a tentative D call TRBD2 (6 bases). The germline V gene has CDR1 SGHTA and CDR2 FQGNSA. The CDR3 is made up of 15 amino acids. V was cut by 2 bases and J by 1 base, with 11 bases left in between. In DNA form, the CDR3 reads TGTGCCAGCAGCTTAATGGTAGCGGTCCAAGAGACCCAGTACTTC. Translation: CASSLMVAVQETQYF.